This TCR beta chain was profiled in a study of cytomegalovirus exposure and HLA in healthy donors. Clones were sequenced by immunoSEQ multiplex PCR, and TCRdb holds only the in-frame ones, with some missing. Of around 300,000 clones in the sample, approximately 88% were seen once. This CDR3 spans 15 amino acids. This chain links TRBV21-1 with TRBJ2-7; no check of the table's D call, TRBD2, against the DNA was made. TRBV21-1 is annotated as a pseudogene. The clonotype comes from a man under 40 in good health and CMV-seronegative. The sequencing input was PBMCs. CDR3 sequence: CATPRGQRGWVEQYF. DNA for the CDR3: TGTGCCACTCCCCGAGGGCAGCGGGGATGGGTCGAGCAGTACTTC.